The entry that follows covers one T cell receptor beta chain sequence. Its target is unknown. The PCR had 60 Vbeta and 13 Jbeta primers. This table comes from immunoSEQ multiplex PCR, and its TCRdb copy is limited to in-frame clones, with some not included. The sample carries about 180,000 clones, roughly 78% recorded once. Donors were ostensibly healthy at sampling, although undocumented immune exposures were probable. The data belong to a study of cytomegalovirus exposure and HLA in healthy donors. The CDR3 runs 16 residues. Germline-derived CDR1 and CDR2 are PRHDT and FYEKMQ (reference sequence). Broader study findings: Rarity held for most TCR sequences, but there were some public TCRs that occurred in many donors.

This chain uses TRBV13 with TRBJ2-5; TRBD1 matches 11 bases. The J call is in doubt because the DNA end fits TRBJ2-7 better. The sample consisted of PBMCs. The clonotype originates from a woman in her thirties or forties in good health and CMV-seronegative. CDR3 DNA: TGTGCCAGCAGCTGGTCGGGACAGGGGGTCTGGGACGAGCAGTACTTC. Amino acid sequence: CASSWSGQGVWDEQYF.